Given below is one T cell receptor (beta chain) in context. The target of this receptor is not known. This sequence may be a read error, since a much larger clone differs from it by one base. Since the CDR3 does not end with the conserved phenylalanine or tryptophan, this likely comes from a read error. The TCR beta CDR3 regions were amplified from RNA transcripts. The TCR CDR3 was subjected to a first round of RT-PCR using the HTBI primer set and the Qiagen OneStep RT-PCR kit. The libraries were constructed in a second round of multiplex PCR and then size-selected and purified. Sequencing of the libraries was done on an Illumina HiSeq2000 using paired-end 100 bp reads. As for the authors' bioinformatics: SOAPnuke was used to process the raw data, removing reads that contained adapters or uncalled bases, had a mean Phred below 15, or lacked an exact match to the constant primer or identifier. High-quality paired reads were merged with COPE v1.2.5, and unique nucleotide sequences were defined as clonotypes. MiTCR v1.1 was used to align clonotypes to the IMGT TRBV, TRBD and TRBJ reference segments. Analysis was restricted to V-J combinations with a frequency above 0.0001, which covered roughly 99% of repertoires. The TCS score was defined as the ratio of F50 (clonal expansion) to E x V (chaos), calculated using BLOSUM62-based TCRdist between CDR3 peptides within each V-J. Welch's t-statistics and random forest reduced some 510 V-J features to 13, which were used in a naive Bayes classifier (R e1071). TCRdb handled the public reads itself, with Q25 trimming in fastp and clone calling in MiXCR, and kept productive beta chains. Each CDR3 protein appears once, grouped with its most common genes and DNA. V and J calls and clone size were set by TCRdb, not the authors. The sample table lists around 110,000 distinct CDR3 sequences, roughly 15% of them with a count of one. The ten largest clones add up to 42% of the sample.

These data belong to a study of T cells in Graves' hyperthyroidism and ophthalmopathy (dated by TCRdb to the late 2010s). About the full investigation: Peripheral blood samples were taken at initial diagnosis, before any treatment was given. Prospective prediction of ophthalmopathy was tested in an independent validation cohort of some 20 hyperthyroidism patients and 17 patients who later progressed to ophthalmopathy. To identify distinguishing TCR V-J signatures, a discovery cohort of about 100 patients was used, comprising 40 to 45 with Graves' ophthalmopathy and around 60 with stable Graves' hyperthyroidism. The study also compared thyroid tissue and blood T-cell repertoires from about 6 Graves' hyperthyroidism patients. After sampling, hyperthyroidism patients received methimazole starting at 30 mg daily, and ophthalmopathy patients received high-dose intravenous methylprednisolone. The paper describes TCR Vbeta CDR3 sequencing of 130 to 150 peripheral blood samples, made up of 43 ophthalmopathy patients, approximately 73 hyperthyroidism patients and approximately 17 progressor patients. For training and testing, the 100 or so patients in the discovery cohort were randomly divided in a 7:3 ratio. The paper as a whole reports these results and caveats: Most expanded thyroid clonotypes (frequency above 0.001) were also detected in blood, a finding suggesting that blood repertoires may reflect thyroid immune responses. Sample size was not statistically predetermined, and blinding of investigators to group allocation was not performed. Ophthalmopathy was separated from stable hyperthyroidism by a 13 V-J signature model, with 85% to 90% sensitivity and about 81% specificity obtained in cross-validation and 80%/75% obtained in testing. During validation, the model predicted progression to ophthalmopathy a median of about 5.9 months ahead of onset, with 60% to 71% sensitivity and 72.22% specificity.

Stable Graves' hyperthyroidism was defined as the absence of progression to ophthalmopathy over 18 months of follow-up. The hyperthyroidism patients were between 18 and 65 years old and newly diagnosed, with a disease duration of less than 2 months. Any patient with an uncontrolled infection, another autoimmune disease, pregnancy or lactation was excluded. Diagnoses were established on the basis of clinical symptoms, serum thyroxine and TRAb, thyroid ultrasound, and orbital computed tomography. PBMCs were separated from under 11 ml of fresh peripheral blood using Ficoll-Paque density gradient centrifugation. Trizol reagent was used to extract total RNA, and RNA quality was then checked on an Agilent 2100 Bioanalyzer. Via the germline V gene, CDR1 is MNHNS and CDR2 SASEGT. Compared with germline, V lacks 8 bases and J lacks 6 bases; bases without a gene match: 8. The CDR3 numbers 14 amino acids, ends counted. The DNA shown is the 42-base CDR3, in frame from base 1.

The origin of this receptor is a woman in her forties or fifties with Graves' hyperthyroidism. Sequenced: blood. The rearrangement combines TRBV6-1 with TRBJ2-3, with 10 bases in between that match TRBD1. The CDR3 sequence is CASCGDRGEDTQYL. The sequence in DNA is TGTGCCAGCTGTGGGGACAGGGGAGAGGATACGCAGTATCTT.